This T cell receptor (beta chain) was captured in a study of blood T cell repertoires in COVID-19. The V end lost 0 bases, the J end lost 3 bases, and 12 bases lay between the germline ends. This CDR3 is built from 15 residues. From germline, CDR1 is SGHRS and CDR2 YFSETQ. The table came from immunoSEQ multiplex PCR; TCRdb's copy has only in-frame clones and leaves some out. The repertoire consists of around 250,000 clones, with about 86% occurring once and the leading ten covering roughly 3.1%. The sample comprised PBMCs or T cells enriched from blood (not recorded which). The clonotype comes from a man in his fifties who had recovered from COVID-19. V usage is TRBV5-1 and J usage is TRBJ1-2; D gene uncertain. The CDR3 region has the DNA TGCGCCAGCAGCTTGGCCCGGGGTGCTGACTATGGCTACACCTTC. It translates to CASSLARGADYGYTF. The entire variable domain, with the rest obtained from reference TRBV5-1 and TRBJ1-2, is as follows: KAGVTQTPRYLIKTRGQQVTLSCSPISGHRSVSWYQQTPGQGLQFLFEYFSETQRNKGNFPGRFSGRQFSNSRSEMNVSTLELGDSALYLCASSLARGADYGYTFGSGTRLTVV.